The rows below give T cell receptor beta chains drawn from one sample of a study of T cell repertoires in ileal Crohn's disease. The method was immunoSEQ multiplex PCR; TCRdb's version includes in-frame clones alone and lacks a portion of them. The data show 850 to 1,300 clones, 86% seen once. The source material was CD4+ T cells sorted from the ileum. These TCRs come from an adult with Crohn's disease. CDR3s include the opening cysteine and the closing phenylalanine or tryptophan. D genes are given only for firm matches. Expanded clones are given a class, and other clones once, few, many or no size at all.

D | J | V | size | DNA | CDR3
TRBD2 | TRBJ2-1 | TRBV7-9 | . | TGTGCCAGCAGCTTACTAGCGGGGCCACTCATCTTC | CASSLLAGPLIF
TRBD1 | TRBJ2-3 | TRBV5-1 | . | TGCGCCAGCAGCCCCGGACAGGGAGTGAGCACAGATACGCAGTATTTT | CASSPGQGVSTDTQYF
TRBD2 | TRBJ2-7 | TRBV19 | . | TGTGCCAGTAGTCCGGGACTAGCGGCCTACGAGCAGTACTTC | CASSPGLAAYEQYF
TRBD1 | TRBJ1-1 | TRBV5-5 | few | TGTGCCAGCAGCGGGACGGTAGGGACAGGGAGCCAAGCTTTCTTT | CASSGTVGTGSQAFF
. | TRBJ2-1 | TRBV15 | . | TGTGCCACCACCCGACAGCCATACAATGAGCAGTTCTTC | CATTRQPYNEQFF
TRBD2 | TRBJ2-1 | TRBV30 | . | TGTGCCTGGAGGAACCCTGGACTAGCGGGGCATGAGCAGTTCTTC | CAWRNPGLAGHEQFF